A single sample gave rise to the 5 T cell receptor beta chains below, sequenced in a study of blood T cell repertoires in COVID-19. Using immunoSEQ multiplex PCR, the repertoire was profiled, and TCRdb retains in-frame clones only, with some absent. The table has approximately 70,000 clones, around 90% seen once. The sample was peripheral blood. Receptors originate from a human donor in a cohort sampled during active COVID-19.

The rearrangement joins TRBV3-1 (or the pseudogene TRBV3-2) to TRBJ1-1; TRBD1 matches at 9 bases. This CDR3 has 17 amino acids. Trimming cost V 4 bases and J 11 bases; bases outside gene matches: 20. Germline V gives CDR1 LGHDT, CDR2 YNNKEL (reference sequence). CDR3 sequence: CASSPLDRGQGLFGAFF. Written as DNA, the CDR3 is TGTGCCAGCAGCCCGTTGGATCGGGGACAGGGTCTTTTTGGGGCTTTCTTT.

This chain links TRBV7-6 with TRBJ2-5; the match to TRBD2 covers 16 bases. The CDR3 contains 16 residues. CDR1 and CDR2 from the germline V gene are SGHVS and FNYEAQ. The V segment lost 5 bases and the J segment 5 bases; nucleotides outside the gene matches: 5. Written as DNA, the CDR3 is TGTGCCAGCAGCAAGGGACTAGCGGGAGGGGGGGAGACCCAGTACTTC. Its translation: CASSKGLAGGGETQYF.

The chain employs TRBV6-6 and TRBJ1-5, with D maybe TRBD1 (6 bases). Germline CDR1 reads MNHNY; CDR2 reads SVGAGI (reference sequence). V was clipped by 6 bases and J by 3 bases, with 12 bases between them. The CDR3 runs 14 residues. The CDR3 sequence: CASSRGGNNQPQHF. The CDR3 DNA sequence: TGTGCCAGCAGCCGGGGGGGCAACAATCAGCCCCAGCATTTT.

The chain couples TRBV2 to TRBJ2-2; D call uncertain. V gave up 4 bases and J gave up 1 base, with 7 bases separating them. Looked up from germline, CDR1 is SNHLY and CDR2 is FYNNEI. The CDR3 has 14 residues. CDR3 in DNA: TGTGCCAGCAGTGTGGCTGGGAACACCGGGGAGCTGTTTTTT. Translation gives CASSVAGNTGELFF.

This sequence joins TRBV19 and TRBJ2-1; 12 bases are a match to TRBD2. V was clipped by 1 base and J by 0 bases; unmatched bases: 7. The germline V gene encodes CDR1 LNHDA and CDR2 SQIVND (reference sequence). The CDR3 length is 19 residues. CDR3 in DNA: TGTGCCAGTAGTATAGGGACTAGCGGGGTCGCCAGCTCCTACAATGAGCAGTTCTTC. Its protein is CASSIGTSGVASSYNEQFF.